The rows below give T cell receptor beta chains drawn from one sample of a study of shared clonotypes between healthy human individuals. Measured with immunoSEQ multiplex PCR; TCRdb has only the in-frame clones, and not every one. The data show about 680,000 clones, approximately 79% seen once. Material for sequencing was memory CD4+ T cells sorted from blood. The receptors stem from a woman aged 25 to 39 in good health. Each CDR3 is given with its conserved first and last residue. Clone size is not always given. Where it is, it says once, few, many or a class for expanded clones.

J,V,size,CDR3
TRBJ2-4,TRBV30,.,CAWGIAGTYVQYF
TRBJ1-5,TRBV30,.,CAWSVGAGQPQHF
TRBJ1-5,TRBV5-1,.,CASSLIPADSNQPQHF
TRBJ1-6,TRBV5-6,.,CASGAGTLNSPLHF
TRBJ2-7,TRBV11-3,.,CASSLKTRGEQYF
TRBJ1-2,TRBV18,.,CASSPRTNDRLHGYTF
TRBJ2-2,TRBV6-5,many,CASRLAPNTGELFF
TRBJ2-7,TRBV7-9,.,CASSLAQVSYEQYF
TRBJ2-5,TRBV28,many,CASSPLSETQYF
TRBJ2-1,TRBV28,.,CCPHGGPLINEQFF
TRBJ2-1,TRBV10-2,.,CASRTSTYNEQFF
TRBJ2-7,TRBV7-2,.,CASSSPPGGGAYEQYF
TRBJ1-5,TRBV30,many,CAWSASRTGPNQPQHF
TRBJ2-1,TRBV4-1,.,CASSQDIASSSYNEQFF
TRBJ2-6,TRBV6-5,.,CASSYDRGAGANVLTF
TRBJ1-1,TRBV6-5,.,CASSRQGAEAFF
TRBJ2-7,TRBV19,.,CASSPWDSSYEQYF
TRBJ2-1,TRBV19,few,CASSEQGPYNEQFF
TRBJ2-7,TRBV13,.,CASSQTVGLAVSYEQYF
TRBJ1-6,TRBV27,.,CASSLRARINSPLHF
TRBJ2-7,TRBV7-9,.,CASSPRTRAYEQYF
TRBJ1-2,TRBV5-1,.,CASSQGTLASGGYTF
TRBJ2-7,TRBV20-1,.,CSARLEYEQYF
TRBJ1-5,TRBV5-5,.,CASSRKDRVVDSNQPQHF
TRBJ1-1,TRBV15,.,CATSITDRARGTEAFF
TRBJ1-1,TRBV28,many,CASSLAVHEAFF
TRBJ1-1,TRBV11-1,few,CASSLGGGANTEAFF
TRBJ2-5,TRBV5-4,.,CASSLRTPQETQYF
TRBJ1-5,TRBV28,.,CASRVNSNQPQHF
TRBJ2-1,TRBV4-2,.,CASSLDPSGTYNEQFF
TRBJ2-7,TRBV28,.,CAAGGLAGLPYEQYF
TRBJ2-7,TRBV7-2,.,CASSLTGGRDEQYF
TRBJ2-7,TRBV18,.,CASSRDSVSYEQYF
TRBJ1-1,TRBV19,few,CASSRPVGGTEAFF
TRBJ1-1,TRBV5-1,.,CASSLAGFNTEAFF
TRBJ2-2,TRBV19,.,CASSISSQGELFF
TRBJ1-6,TRBV28,.,CASTRASWVGPLHF
TRBJ2-5,TRBV7-9,.,CASSLARLADQETQYF
TRBJ1-1,TRBV9,.,CASTRRADMNTEAFF
TRBJ2-2,TRBV7-8,.,CASSRTGGNTGELFF
TRBJ1-2,TRBV28,.,CASSPSGGGAPLYGYTF
TRBJ2-2,TRBV19,.,CASSYRGTGELFF
TRBJ2-7,TRBV11-2,.,CASSPIRGERGYEQYF
TRBJ2-5,TRBV5-1,.,CASSFGGLAAQETQYF
TRBJ2-5,TRBV29-1,few,CSVPRWIPTSGQETQYF
TRBJ2-1,TRBV2,.,CASSRGLAGGPYNEQFF
TRBJ2-7,TRBV6-1,.,CASTRLYEQYF
TRBJ2-1,TRBV29-1,.,CSVGGGGVRFAEQFF
TRBJ1-2,TRBV6-1,.,CASSVTGRNSYGYTF
TRBJ2-1,TRBV7-3,.,CASSPRDRAANEQFF